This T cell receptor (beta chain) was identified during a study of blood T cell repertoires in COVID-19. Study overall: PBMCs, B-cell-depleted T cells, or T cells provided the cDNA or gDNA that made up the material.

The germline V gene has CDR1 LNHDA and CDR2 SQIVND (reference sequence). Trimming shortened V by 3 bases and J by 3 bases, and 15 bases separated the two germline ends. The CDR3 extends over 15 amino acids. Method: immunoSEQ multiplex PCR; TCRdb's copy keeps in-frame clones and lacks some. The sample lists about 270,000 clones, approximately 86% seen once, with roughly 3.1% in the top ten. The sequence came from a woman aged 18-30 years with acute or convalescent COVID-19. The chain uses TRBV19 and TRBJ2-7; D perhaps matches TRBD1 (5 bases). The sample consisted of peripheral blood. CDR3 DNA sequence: TGTGCCAGTAGTATTAAGGACATGCCTCTCTACGAGCAGTACTTC. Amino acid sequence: CASSIKDMPLYEQYF.